One sample yielded the 23 T cell receptor beta chains listed below, sequenced in a study of CD8 T cells in Susac syndrome. With random hexamers, reverse transcription was performed on roughly 0.45 to 1 ug of RNA. TCRdb reprocessed the immunoSEQ multiplex PCR reads via MiXCR and lists one record per CDR3 protein. Of under 200,000 distinct CDR3 sequences in the sample, 85% to 95% were seen once. Material for sequencing was CD8+ T cells from PBMCs. Source of these receptors: a human donor with multiple sclerosis.

The rearrangement uses TRBV28 and TRBJ2-7, with TRBD1 as a possible D gene (5 bases). CDR1 is MDHEN and CDR2 is SYDVKM in the germline V gene. The CDR3 length is 13 residues. V was cut by 10 bases and J by 3 bases, with 16 bases left in between. The CDR3 region is CATPSTDFYEQYF. CDR3 bases: TGTGCCACTCCATCGACAGATTTCTACGAGCAGTACTTC.

This clonotype was picked up a small number of times. The rearrangement uses TRBV5-1 and TRBJ2-3, with D perhaps matching TRBD1 or TRBD2 (6 bases each). V was clipped by 0 bases and J by 4 bases, with 12 bases between them. CDR1 is SGHRS and CDR2 is YFSETQ in the germline V gene. CDR3 length: 15 residues. CDR3 in DNA: TGCGCCAGCAGCTTGGAGGGGGGAGTGGCAGATACGCAGTATTTT. It is translated as CASSLEGGVADTQYF. Drawing the rest from reference TRBV5-1 and TRBJ2-3, the complete variable domain is KAGVTQTPRYLIKTRGQQVTLSCSPISGHRSVSWYQQTPGQGLQFLFEYFSETQRNKGNFPGRFSGRQFSNSRSEMNVSTLELGDSALYLCASSLEGGVADTQYFGPGTRLTVL.

The chain couples TRBV20-1 to TRBJ1-1, with 7 nucleotides matching TRBD1. The length of the CDR3 is 11 residues. V shed 6 bases, J shed 10 bases, and the junction held 8 bases outside the gene matches. The germline V gene encodes CDR1 DFQATT and CDR2 SNEGSKA (reference sequence). CDR3 region: CSAGDSRGAFF. In DNA form, the CDR3 reads TGCAGTGCAGGGGACAGCAGGGGAGCTTTCTTT.

This clonotype was detected only a few times. V usage is TRBV6-5 and J usage is TRBJ1-1; D ambiguous. CDR3 size: 13 residues. V was trimmed by 4 bases and J by 0 bases, leaving 6 bases between them. CDR1 is MNHEY, CDR2 SVGAGI, per germline. CDR3 sequence reads: CASSSDLNTEAFF. The CDR3 DNA reads as TGTGCCAGCAGTTCTGACTTGAACACTGAAGCTTTCTTT.

The V call is TRBV6-6, the J call TRBJ2-5, with D perhaps TRBD2 (5 bases). Looked up from germline, CDR1 is MNHNY and CDR2 is SVGAGI (reference sequence). This CDR3 region has 14 residues. V lost 2 bases and J 3 bases, leaving 10 bases between the germline ends. CDR3 protein: CASSYGRAEETQYF. The CDR3, as DNA: TGTGCCAGCAGTTACGGGCGGGCTGAAGAGACCCAGTACTTC.

The gene calls are TRBV20-1 and TRBJ1-1; D ambiguous. Germline V gene data show CDR1 as DFQATT and CDR2 as SNEGSKA (reference sequence). V was cut by 3 bases and J by 4 bases, with 12 bases left in between. The length of the CDR3 is 13 residues. The CDR3 bases are TGCAGTGCTAGCCAAGACCATGGCACTGAAGCTTTCTTT. The encoded protein is CSASQDHGTEAFF.

This chain uses TRBV20-1 with TRBJ2-1; 7 positions agree with TRBD1. The CDR3 contains 17 residues. V lost 4 bases, J lost 2 bases, and 14 bases stayed unmatched. The germline gives CDR1 DFQATT, CDR2 SNEGSKA (reference sequence). CDR3: CSANPNRGAGTYNEQFF. DNA for the CDR3: TGCAGTGCTAACCCGAACAGGGGCGCAGGGACCTACAATGAGCAGTTCTTC.

This clonotype was found once. The V and J genes are TRBV30 and TRBJ1-2, with a weak D call TRBD1 (6 bases). Trimming took off 4 bases at V and 8 bases at J, with 17 bases between the two ends. The CDR3 has 13 residues. Germline V gives CDR1 GTSNPN, CDR2 SVGIG (reference sequence). CDR3: CAWIKGGNRGYTF. The CDR3 DNA follows: TGTGCCTGGATAAAGGGGGGGAATCGCGGCTACACCTTC.

This rearrangement joins TRBV29-1 to TRBJ2-1; 7 bases are shared with TRBD1. Germline values: CDR1 SQVTM, CDR2 ANQGSEA. This CDR3 is 15 amino acids long. With 7 bases clipped from V and 5 bases from J, the junction kept 14 bases outside the gene matches. This CDR3 reads CSATGDPPSNNEQFF. CDR3 sequence (DNA): TGCAGCGCCACAGGGGACCCACCCTCGAACAATGAGCAGTTCTTC.

The V gene is TRBV20-1, the J gene TRBJ1-6; D unresolved. The CDR3 is made up of 12 amino acids. The germline V gene has CDR1 DFQATT and CDR2 SNEGSKA (reference sequence). V shed 1 base and J shed 7 bases, with 5 bases lying between them. The CDR3 region is CSARVGNSPLHF. The CDR3 nucleotides read TGCAGTGCTAGAGTAGGGAATTCACCCCTCCACTTT.

This clonotype is a singleton in its sample. The V call is TRBV2, the J call TRBJ2-7, with D uncertain. The V gene lost 0 bases and the J gene lost 5 bases, with 20 bases spanning the gap. The CDR3 has 17 amino acids. Germline lookup yields CDR1 SNHLY and CDR2 FYNNEI. The CDR3 nucleotides read TGTGCCAGCAGTGAAGCGCTTGGCCGAAACCTGGGGAACGAGCAGTACTTC. Protein sequence: CASSEALGRNLGNEQYF.

The table lists this clonotype with a count of one. The chain employs TRBV27 and TRBJ1-6; tentative D call: TRBD1 (5 bases). From germline, CDR1 is MNHEY and CDR2 SMNVEV (reference sequence). CDR3 length: 12 amino acids. V shed 6 bases and J shed 6 bases, with 6 bases lying between them. The chain's CDR3 is CASSGANSPLHF. The DNA of the CDR3 is TGTGCCAGCAGCGGGGCTAATTCACCCCTCCACTTT.

V is TRBV2 and J is TRBJ2-7, with D perhaps TRBD2 (5 bases). The germline V gene encodes CDR1 SNHLY and CDR2 FYNNEI. The ends were cut back, 8 bases at V and 7 bases at J, with 18 bases in the middle. The CDR3 covers 13 residues. Written as DNA, the CDR3 is TGTGCCAGCCTGGCTCCGCGCCGGGGAGAGCAGTACTTC. Protein product: CASLAPRRGEQYF.

The rearrangement uses TRBV6-6 and TRBJ1-2; TRBD1 aligns across 7 bases. This CDR3 contains 13 residues. Germline V gene sequence: CDR1 MNHNY, CDR2 SVGAGI (reference sequence). Germline trimming cut 6 bases from V and 3 bases from J; bases unmatched to any gene: 4. CDR3 in amino acids: CASSGDRDYGYTF. The DNA for the CDR3 is TGTGCCAGCAGCGGGGACAGAGACTATGGCTACACCTTC.

V gene TRBV12-3 or TRBV12-4 combines with J gene TRBJ1-1, with D unresolved. V lost 3 bases and J lost 7, with 12 bases in between. The CDR3 is made up of 13 amino acids. The CDR3: CASSLRQIHEAFF. The CDR3 region has the DNA TGTGCCAGCAGTTTGAGGCAGATCCATGAAGCTTTCTTT.

The DNA of the CDR3 is TGTGCCTGGAGTGCAGGGGTCAATCAGCCCCAGCATTTT. Amino acid sequence: CAWSAGVNQPQHF. The gene calls are TRBV30 and TRBJ1-5, with D perhaps matching TRBD1 (6 bases). CDR3 length: 13 residues. V was cut by 1 base and J by 3 bases, with 7 bases left in between. Looked up from germline, CDR1 is GTSNPN and CDR2 is SVGIG (reference sequence).

The genes are TRBV11-2 and TRBJ1-1; tentatively, D is TRBD1 (6 bases). Germline CDR1 reads SGHAT; CDR2 reads FQNNGV. The CDR3 loop spans 15 amino acids. Trimming took 0 bases from V and 5 from J, leaving 13 bases between them. The CDR3, as DNA: TGTGCCAGCAGCTTAGACTCGGGGGCGAGGACTGAAGCTTTCTTT. It is translated as CASSLDSGARTEAFF.

The genes are TRBV5-6 and TRBJ1-1; D gene uncertain. Looked up from germline, CDR1 is SGHDT and CDR2 is YYEEEE. CDR3 length: 13 residues. Trimming pared 2 bases from V and 2 bases from J, leaving 7 bases between. DNA of the CDR3: TGTGCCAGCAGCTTAACCGAAAACACTGAAGCTTTCTTT. Translated: CASSLTENTEAFF. The full variable domain, rest sourced from reference TRBV5-6 and TRBJ1-1, is DAGVTQSPTHLIKTRGQQVTLRCSPKSGHDTVSWYQQALGQGPQFIFQYYEEEERQRGNFPDRFSGHQFPNYSSELNVNALLLGDSALYLCASSLTENTEAFFGQGTRLTVV.

The chain uses TRBV7-9 and TRBJ2-7, with D perhaps TRBD1 (5 bases). Deletions cut 0 bases from V and 0 bases from J, with 15 bases between. CDR1 SEHNR and CDR2 FQNEAQ come from the germline V gene (reference sequence). The CDR3 spans 17 residues. The CDR3 DNA sequence: TGTGCCAGCAGCTTAGCGGTCAGGGATCCCTTCTCCTACGAGCAGTACTTC. Its protein product is CASSLAVRDPFSYEQYF.

The chain uses TRBV15 and TRBJ2-1; 8 positions match TRBD2. This CDR3 is built from 16 residues. The V gene end was trimmed by 0 bases and the J gene end by 7 bases; junction bases not matched to a gene: 8. Germline V gives CDR1 LNHNV, CDR2 YYDKDF (reference sequence). The CDR3 DNA sequence: TGTGCCACCAGCAGAGATCTGCGGGAGGCGGAAAATGAGCAGTTCTTC. Its protein is CATSRDLREAENEQFF.

The rearrangement links TRBV30 to TRBJ2-2, with TRBD2 identical over 16 bases. CDR1 and CDR2 from the germline V gene are GTSNPN and SVGIG (reference sequence). The CDR3 is made up of 18 amino acids. With 1 base clipped from V and 4 bases from J, the junction kept 6 bases outside the gene matches. This CDR3 reads CAWSDTGTSGRATGELFF. CDR3 nucleotides: TGTGCCTGGAGTGACACCGGGACTAGCGGGAGGGCCACCGGGGAGCTGTTTTTT.

The CDR3 coding sequence is TGCAGCGCCTACGGGGCGGCGGAATCCTACGAGCAGTACTTC. As protein: CSAYGAAESYEQYF. V is TRBV29-1 and J is TRBJ2-7; D possibly uses TRBD1 or TRBD2 (5 bases each). The V and J ends lost 7 bases and 1 base respectively, with 17 bases between them. The CDR3 length is 14 residues. Germline values: CDR1 SQVTM, CDR2 ANQGSEA.

The chain couples TRBV28 to TRBJ2-2; unclear D gene. The germline V gene encodes CDR1 MDHEN and CDR2 SYDVKM. The CDR3 loop spans 14 amino acids. V lost 8 bases and J lost 0, with 10 bases in between. CDR3 in amino acids: CASGETTNTGELFF. Here the CDR3 DNA reads TGTGCCAGCGGCGAGACAACGAACACCGGGGAGCTGTTTTTT.